Below are 15 T cell receptor beta chains sequenced from a single sample in a study of molecular identifiers for immune sequencing clone quantification. TCRdb independently ran MiXCR on the PCR reads; one entry per CDR3 protein. This table holds approximately 500,000 distinct CDR3 sequences, roughly 25% found once. The specimen was naive CD8+ T cells from blood, with Jurkat cell RNA spiked in. Subset: FACS-sorted CD8+CD4-CCR7+CD45RA+ naive T cells. These TCRs come from a human donor in good health. Some libraries in this study had Jurkat cell RNA spiked in.

This clonotype was seen ten or more times. This chain connects TRBV30 to TRBJ1-1; the D is unclear. The germline CDR1 and CDR2 sequences are GTSNPN and SVGIG (reference sequence). The length of the CDR3 is 12 residues. The V gene lost 0 bases and the J gene lost 6 bases, with 8 bases spanning the gap. CDR3: CAWSVGGAEAFF. Written as DNA, the CDR3 is TGTGCCTGGAGTGTAGGTGGGGCTGAAGCTTTCTTT.

The chain couples TRBV27 to TRBJ2-1, with 15 bases fitting TRBD2. The CDR3 totals 18 residues. The J segment lost 4 bases and the V segment lost 3 bases, leaving 7 bases of the junction unmatched. Germline CDR1 and CDR2: MNHEY and SMNVEV (reference sequence). Written as DNA, the CDR3 is TGTGCCAGCAGTTTGGAGGGACTAGCGGGAGGACTATACAATGAGCAGTTCTTC. This codes for CASSLEGLAGGLYNEQFF.

The V gene is TRBV7-9, the J gene TRBJ2-2, with 7 bases lining up with TRBD1. The ends lost 5 bases at V and 4 bases at J; junction bases unmatched: 13. The CDR3 runs 17 residues. Germline CDR1 SEHNR, CDR2 FQNEAQ (reference sequence). DNA for the CDR3: TGTGCCAGCAGCCTCGGACAGGTTGACCAACGCACCGGGGAGCTGTTTTTT. Translated: CASSLGQVDQRTGELFF.

A few counts support this clonotype. The chain has TRBV29-1 and TRBJ2-7; a possible D gene is TRBD2 (5 bases). Trimming left V 6 bases short and J 2 bases short, with 11 bases between. The CDR3 spans 12 residues. Germline V gene sequence: CDR1 SQVTM, CDR2 ANQGSEA. CDR3 nucleotide sequence: TGCAGCGTCGAGGGCCTAGCCTACGAGCAGTACTTC. Translating it yields CSVEGLAYEQYF.

This clonotype has ten or more counts. The rearrangement links TRBV2 to TRBJ1-5; tentatively, D is TRBD1 (6 bases). Germline CDR1 and CDR2: SNHLY and FYNNEI. The V end was cut by 0 bases, the J end by 5 bases, with 14 bases between. This CDR3 region has 16 residues. The CDR3 is CASSEAEGRGYQPQHF. The CDR3 DNA sequence: TGTGCCAGCAGTGAAGCGGAGGGCAGGGGATATCAGCCCCAGCATTTT.

Comments on this clonotype: Germline is not matched at one junction end, which may reflect a read error. The J gene is TRBJ2-2, the V gene TRBV9; 7 bases map to TRBD1. The CDR3 contains 14 residues. Germline V gives CDR1 SGDLS, CDR2 YYNGEE. The CDR3 nucleotides are TGTGCCAGCAGCGTAGGAGGGGGCACCAGGGAGCTGTTTTTT. It translates to CASSVGGGTRELFF.

This clonotype was detected many times. V usage is TRBV6-5 and J usage is TRBJ1-1, with D perhaps matching TRBD1 (6 bases). V gave up 6 bases and J gave up 4 bases, with 15 bases separating them. From germline, CDR1 is MNHEY and CDR2 SVGAGI. The CDR3 has 14 residues. The CDR3 DNA reads TGTGCCAGCAGCGCACAGGGTCTTGTCACTGAAGCTTTCTTT. Translating gives CASSAQGLVTEAFF.

Turning to this clonotype: Possible read error: a much larger clone is one base away. The genes are TRBV7-2 and TRBJ2-1, with a tentative D call TRBD2 (6 bases). Trimming removed 0 bases at V and 6 bases at J, with 9 bases between. From germline, CDR1 is SGHTA and CDR2 FQGNSA. There are 14 residues in the CDR3. The CDR3 region is CASSLAGDCNEQFF. CDR3 nucleotides: TGTGCCAGCAGCTTAGCGGGGGACTGCAATGAGCAGTTCTTC.

V usage is TRBV13 and J usage is TRBJ2-3, with 9 bases matching TRBD1. The J segment lost 0 bases and the V segment lost 6 bases, leaving 10 bases of the junction unmatched. Germline CDR1 and CDR2: PRHDT and FYEKMQ (reference sequence). CDR3 length: 17 amino acids. The CDR3 bases are TGTGCCAGCAGTTGGACAGGGGCGCCGGCTAGCACAGATACGCAGTATTTT. Its protein is CASSWTGAPASTDTQYF.

This clonotype has just a few counts. This chain joins TRBV6-2 or TRBV6-3 and TRBJ2-1; 9 positions agree with TRBD2. Germline values: CDR1 MNHEY, CDR2 SVGEGT. This CDR3 has 16 residues. The V and J ends lost 8 bases and 10 bases, in that order; junction bases with no gene match: 18. The CDR3 DNA is TGTGCCAGCGGGAAGGTCCTACGTAGCGGGGGTGACGAGCAGTTCTTC. Translation gives CASGKVLRSGGDEQFF.

CDR3 nucleotides: TGCGCCAGCACCCCCGGTGGCACACGCACAGATACGCAGTATTTT. It is translated as CASTPGGTRTDTQYF. The genes are TRBV4-3 and TRBJ2-3; no reliable D call. Germline lookup yields CDR1 LGHNA and CDR2 YSLEER. This CDR3 has 15 residues. V was trimmed by 7 bases and J by 1 base, leaving 15 bases between them.

This clonotype was detected many times. The chain recombines TRBV7-9 with TRBJ2-3; D unclear. Per the germline V gene, CDR1 is SEHNR and CDR2 is FQNEAQ (reference sequence). This CDR3 contains 12 residues. V dropped 6 bases and J dropped 0 bases, with 4 bases sitting between them. The CDR3 DNA reads TGTGCCAGCAGGAGTAGCACAGATACGCAGTATTTT. Translation gives CASRSSTDTQYF.

This clonotype has more than one count but fewer than ten. This chain joins TRBV4-3 and TRBJ2-1, with 7 bases matching TRBD2. The CDR3 length is 15 residues. Germline CDR1 and CDR2: LGHNA and YSLEER. The V segment lost 1 base and the J segment 4 bases; nucleotides outside the gene matches: 4. The CDR3 is CASSQGTAGYNEQFF. CDR3 nucleotides: TGCGCCAGCAGCCAAGGAACAGCGGGATACAATGAGCAGTTCTTC.

This clonotype was recorded at least ten times. This chain connects TRBV30 to TRBJ2-7; D not resolved. The ends were cut back, 3 bases at V and 1 base at J, with 4 bases in the middle. Germline V gene sequence: CDR1 GTSNPN, CDR2 SVGIG (reference sequence). The CDR3 contains 11 residues. CDR3 bases: TGTGCCTGGAGCCATTCCTACGAGCAGTACTTC. Its translation: CAWSHSYEQYF.

This clonotype was observed a handful of times. The chain is built from TRBV19 and TRBJ2-3, with 7 bases fitting TRBD2. V lost 6 bases, J lost 4 bases, and 13 bases stayed unmatched. Germline loops: CDR1 LNHDA, CDR2 SQIVND (reference sequence). The CDR3 contains 16 residues. The CDR3 loop reads CASRPRAGVIPDTQYF. The CDR3 DNA reads TGTGCCAGTAGACCCCGCGCGGGGGTGATCCCAGATACGCAGTATTTT.